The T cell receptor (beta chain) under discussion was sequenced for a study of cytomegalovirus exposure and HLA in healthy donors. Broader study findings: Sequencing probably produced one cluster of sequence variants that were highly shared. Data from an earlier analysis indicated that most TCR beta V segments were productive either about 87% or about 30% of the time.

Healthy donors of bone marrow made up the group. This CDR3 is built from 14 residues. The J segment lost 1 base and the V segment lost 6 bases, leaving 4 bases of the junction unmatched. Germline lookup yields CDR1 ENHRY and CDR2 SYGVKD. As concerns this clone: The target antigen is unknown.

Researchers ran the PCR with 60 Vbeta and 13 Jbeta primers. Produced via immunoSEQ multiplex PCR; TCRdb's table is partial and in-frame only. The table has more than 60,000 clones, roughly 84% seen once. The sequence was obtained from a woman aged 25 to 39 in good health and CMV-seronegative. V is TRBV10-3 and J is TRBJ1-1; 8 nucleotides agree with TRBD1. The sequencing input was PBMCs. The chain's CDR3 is CAISNDRGNTEAFF. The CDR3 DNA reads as TGTGCCATCAGCAACGACAGGGGGAACACTGAAGCTTTCTTT.